This TCR beta chain came from a study of human T cells and chemical hapten exposure (dated by TCRdb to the early 2020s). A note on the overall study: For sensitization, 2% DPC in acetone was applied to a roughly 2 cm by roughly 2 cm area of upper inner arm skin. Most of the patients in the cohort were female, and the cohort covered alopecia areata with under or over 50% scalp involvement, alopecia totalis and alopecia universalis. The libraries were sequenced as a pool, and the TCR yield per sample differed mostly because of small variations in library volumes within the pool. Weekly therapeutic DPC doses were additionally applied to the scalp of patients throughout the roughly 26-week study period. About 30 alopecia patients provided blood for TCR sequencing at one to four time points (pre-sensitization, 2, 6 and 24 weeks). Patch testing was performed on the upper back with Finn chambers containing 0.01% DPC, and the patch tests were scored after 6 days according to International Contact Dermatitis Research Group standards. Blood samples were taken from patients before sensitization (week 0) and then at 2, 6 and about 24 weeks after DPC sensitization. In alopecia patients, the study followed how the peripheral blood TCR repertoire changed in vivo over primary and secondary sensitization to diphenylcyclopropenone (DPC), a hapten. Beyond this particular receptor, the publication reports: Patch test score was positively correlated with the number of PT1 expanded TCRs, with significance at thresholds 8, 16 and 32 but not at 4. Significantly more large CDR3 similarity clusters were formed by expanded TCRs than by pre-sensitization or healthy control sets, consistent with antigen-driven responses. Because every patient had alopecia, a presumed autoimmune disease, the patients' immune response might differ from that of healthy individuals. DPC sensitization did not change the number of TCRs with a frequency above 1 in 1000, and there was no evidence of changes in global repertoire structure. After repeated subsampling, changes were observed in the strength of the expansion versus patch-test correlation and in the threshold at which the correlation became significant.

The meaning of the sample's time point label: patch test 1, 2 weeks after DPC sensitization. This specimen's treatment or condition label, interpreted: therapeutic diphenylcyclopropenone sensitization with weekly scalp DPC. At each patch-test visit, blood was drawn before the patch test was applied. Eligible patients were aged 18 to 70, diagnosed with alopecia, deemed suitable for DPC therapy, and excluded if pregnant. Total RNA was extracted from unfractionated whole blood that had been collected in Tempus Blood RNA tubes. For CDR1 and CDR2, the germline V gene (reference sequence) lists DFQATT and SNEGSKA. There are 18 amino acids in the CDR3, from cysteine to phenylalanine inclusive. The only DNA kept is the CDR3, 54 bases in frame from the first base. The sample holds one count of this clonotype. Its binding antigen is unknown. Base-call qualities are not available, and no considerably larger clone is one nucleotide away.

The method was RACE. The reads were generated on a NextSeq 500. During library preparation, unique molecular identifiers were attached to individual cDNA molecules so that TCRs could be counted quantitatively and reproducibly. Each blood RNA sample was used to sequence both TCR alpha and TCR beta chains. Per the original workflow: The median number of TCRs per sample was 85,000 to 100,000, ranging from about 23,224 to 750,000. The Decombinator software suite was used to annotate V, J and CDR3 in the TCR reads. To make PS versus PT1 abundance plots, every sample was subsampled to the same number of TCRs (28,000). Expanded TCRs were defined as absent before sensitization and observed at least eight times at the 2-week time point. TCRdb trimmed the raw reads at Q25, called clones with MiXCR and kept productive beta chains. Rows are unified per CDR3 protein, each entry keeping the most common DNA and genes. TCRdb assigned the V and J calls; the authors' analysis was not used. A total of roughly 70,000 distinct CDR3 sequences appear in this sample, about 32% of them only once. Together, the top ten hold more than 7% of the sample.

The sequence joins TRBV20-1 to TRBJ2-3; 14 bases in between match TRBD2. The receptor comes from a man aged 40-55 years with alopecia areata. Some clones in this sample may be carry-over from other donors' samples. The specimen was whole blood, collected in connection with sensitization to the hapten diphenylcyclopropenone (DPC). The DNA sequence is given as TGCAGCGCGGGACTAGCGGGAGTGGGAGCTGTGGACACAGATACGCAGTATTTT. This yields the protein CSAGLAGVGAVDTDTQYF.